These 14 T cell receptor beta chains originate from one sample sequenced in a study of CD8 T cells in Susac syndrome. Reverse transcription of 0.5 to 1 ug RNA was carried out with random hexamers. TCRdb called the immunoSEQ multiplex PCR reads again in MiXCR, with one record for every CDR3 protein. Of 180,000 or so distinct CDR3 sequences in the sample, roughly 95% were seen once. The sample comprised CD4+ T cells from PBMCs. These receptors were collected from a human donor with multiple sclerosis.

The rearrangement uses TRBV5-4 and TRBJ2-6; D may be TRBD1 (6 bases). Trimming took 3 bases from V and 0 from J, leaving 10 bases between them. Germline V gene lookup returns CDR1 SGHNT and CDR2 YYREEE (reference sequence). The CDR3 totals 16 residues. DNA of the CDR3: TGTGCCAGCAGCTGGAACAGGGCCTCTGGGGCCAACGTCCTGACTTTC. Amino acids: CASSWNRASGANVLTF.

The chain couples TRBV7-3 to TRBJ2-7; D gene uncertain. The CDR3 totals 13 residues. V was clipped by 6 bases and J by 4 bases, with 13 bases between them. Germline lookup yields CDR1 SGHTA and CDR2 FQGTGA. In nucleotides, the CDR3 is TGTGCCAGCAGTCAAGGTCGAAATTACGAGCAGTACTTC. Protein product: CASSQGRNYEQYF.

The rearrangement links TRBV6-6 to TRBJ1-6, with D possibly TRBD1 on 6 matching bases. The CDR3 runs to 14 residues. V gave up 8 bases and J gave up 5 bases, with 13 bases separating them. Germline-derived CDR1 and CDR2 are MNHNY and SVGAGI (reference sequence). The CDR3 reads CASGTPNNNSPLHF. In DNA form, the CDR3 reads TGTGCCAGCGGGACACCGAACAATAATTCACCCCTCCACTTT.

The chain employs TRBV30 and TRBJ2-7, with 11 bases fitting TRBD2. From germline, CDR1 is GTSNPN and CDR2 SVGIG (reference sequence). Germline trimming cut 0 bases from V and 6 bases from J; bases unmatched to any gene: 4. The length of the CDR3 is 14 residues. The CDR3 nucleotides read TGTGCCTGGAGTGTTACTAGCGGGAGAGGCGAGCAGTACTTC. It specifies CAWSVTSGRGEQYF.

The J gene is TRBJ1-6, the V gene TRBV30, with D unresolved. This CDR3 spans 12 amino acids. Germline V CDR1 and CDR2: GTSNPN, SVGIG (reference sequence). Trimming cost V 1 base and J 13 bases, with 11 bases left between them. DNA for the CDR3: TGTGCCTGGAGTGAGCGGGTGTCCCCCCTCCACTTT. Translating gives CAWSERVSPLHF.

The rearrangement uses TRBV30 and TRBJ2-6; D call uncertain. Germline CDR1 and CDR2: GTSNPN and SVGIG (reference sequence). The V gene lost 4 bases and the J gene lost 5 bases, with 9 bases spanning the gap. The CDR3 runs to 13 residues. The CDR3 region is CAWTPYRANVLTF. CDR3 nucleotide sequence: TGTGCCTGGACTCCCTACAGGGCCAACGTCCTGACTTTC.

The rearrangement links TRBV23-1 to TRBJ2-3; a weak D match, TRBD2 (5 bases). TRBV23-1 has ORF status, its function being uncertain. V lost 7 bases and J lost 5, with 13 bases in between. The CDR3 has 13 amino acids. In DNA, the CDR3 is TGCGCCAGCATCCCGGGGTTCGGAGATACGCAGTATTTT. It is translated as CASIPGFGDTQYF.

The chain employs TRBV29-1 and TRBJ1-3; D is uncertain. The germline gives CDR1 SQVTM, CDR2 ANQGSEA. The germline V and J ends were trimmed by 0 bases and 4 bases, with 7 bases remaining between them. This CDR3 contains 13 residues. The CDR3 DNA reads TGCAGCGTTGAAGAAGACCGGGGAAACACCATATATTTT. Translation: CSVEEDRGNTIYF.

The chain has TRBV15 and TRBJ2-2; 10 positions match TRBD1. Trimming at V came to 2 bases and at J to 7 bases, leaving 10 bases not matched to a gene. The CDR3 spans 17 residues. Germline V gives CDR1 LNHNV, CDR2 YYDKDF (reference sequence). CDR3 loop: CATSRYTTGGKDGELFF. The CDR3 region has the DNA TGTGCCACCAGCAGATATACGACAGGGGGCAAGGACGGGGAGCTGTTTTTT.

CDR3 region: CAWSVYMGETQYF. CDR3 DNA sequence: TGTGCCTGGAGTGTATATATGGGGGAGACCCAGTACTTC. The chain has TRBV30 and TRBJ2-5; D is unresolved. The CDR3 has 13 amino acids. CDR1 and CDR2 (germline): GTSNPN, SVGIG (reference sequence). Trimming removed 0 bases from V and 5 bases from J, with 10 bases in between.

The chain recombines TRBV5-6 with TRBJ1-6; TRBD1 agrees at 8 bases. Per germline, CDR1 SGHDT and CDR2 YYEEEE. Unmatched junction bases numbered 4, after V lost 2 bases and J lost 9 bases. The CDR3 covers 14 residues. The CDR3 loop reads CASSFGTGGSPLHF. The DNA for the CDR3 is TGTGCCAGCAGCTTCGGGACAGGTGGTTCACCCCTCCACTTT.

The chain employs TRBV7-2 and TRBJ2-1; D is possibly TRBD2 (6 bases). Per the germline V gene, CDR1 is SGHTA and CDR2 is FQGNSA. The CDR3 extends over 12 amino acids. Trimming stripped 4 bases from V and 12 bases from J, with 13 bases between. Here the CDR3 DNA reads TGTGCCAGCAGCTCCCCGGGGAGGATGCAGTTCTTC. Amino acids: CASSSPGRMQFF.

This chain uses TRBV3-1 with TRBJ1-6; D is uncertain. V was cut by 8 bases and J by 0 bases, with 8 bases left in between. Germline loops: CDR1 LGHDT, CDR2 YNNKEL (reference sequence). CDR3 length: 14 residues. The CDR3 loop reads CASQRASYNSPLHF. CDR3 bases: TGTGCCAGCCAACGGGCCTCCTATAATTCACCCCTCCACTTT.

This rearrangement joins TRBV11-2 to TRBJ2-1; possible D gene TRBD2, 6 bases. The germline V gene has CDR1 SGHAT and CDR2 FQNNGV. Trimming stripped 5 bases from V and 4 bases from J, with 12 bases between. CDR3 length equals 14 residues. This chain's CDR3 is CASSDRGLYNEQFF. DNA of the CDR3: TGTGCCAGCAGCGACCGGGGACTTTACAATGAGCAGTTCTTC.